A single T cell receptor (beta chain) is shown here with its context. The antigen is undetermined. This sample is drawn from a study of T cells after yellow fever vaccination. Study-level background: For low cell numbers, libraries were made with SMART-Seq v4 Ultra Low Input. Whole-study findings and limits: Post-booster repertoires contained most primary-vaccination clones again (approximately 95% CD4, about 90% CD8).

The junction had 4 bases not matched to a gene; V was cut back by 1 base and J by 5 bases. CDR1 is SGHNT, CDR2 YYREEE, per germline (reference sequence). This CDR3 spans 15 amino acids. TCRdb redid the calling of the 5' RACE reads with MiXCR, one entry per CDR3 protein. The sample consists of around 600,000 distinct CDR3 sequences, over 9% of them appearing once. This clonotype was obtained from a man aged 30 to 45 who received the YFV17D yellow fever vaccine. Source: PBMCs, taken on the day of the yellow fever booster vaccination. The chain employs TRBV5-4 and TRBJ2-2; TRBD1 matches at 8 bases. The CDR3 region is CASSLQGAQTGELFF. CDR3 DNA: TGTGCCAGCAGCTTGCAGGGGGCGCAAACCGGGGAGCTGTTTTTT.